The 21 T cell receptor beta chains given below trace back to one sample, sequenced in a study of cytomegalovirus exposure and HLA in healthy donors. Profiling relied on immunoSEQ multiplex PCR, and the TCRdb table lists in-frame clones only, not all of them. The table includes under 150,000 clones, around 90% detected once. Specimen: PBMCs. These receptors all come from a woman aged 18 to 35 in good health and CMV-seropositive.

The CDR3 region is CASSQDPGNSPLHF. CDR3 nucleotides: TGCGCCAGCAGCCAAGACCCGGGAAATTCACCCCTCCACTTT. This chain uses TRBV4-1 with TRBJ1-6, with D unclear. V shed 0 bases and J shed 7 bases, with 7 bases lying between them. The CDR3 totals 14 residues. Germline loops: CDR1 MGHRA, CDR2 YSYEKL.

The V gene is TRBV19, the J gene TRBJ2-2; TRBD2 aligns across 12 bases. The V gene end was trimmed by 6 bases and the J gene end by 9 bases; junction bases not matched to a gene: 14. Germline loops: CDR1 LNHDA, CDR2 SQIVND (reference sequence). This CDR3 spans 17 amino acids. The CDR3 DNA reads TGTGCCAGTAGCCCACGGACTAGCGGGACAATACGACGGGAGCTGTTTTTT. It is translated as CASSPRTSGTIRRELFF. The variable domain in full, with the rest retrieved from reference TRBV19 and TRBJ2-2, is DGGITQSPKYLFRKEGQNVTLSCEQNLNHDAMYWYRQDPGQGLRLIYYSQIVNDFQKGDIAEGYSVSREKKESFPLTVTSAQKNPTAFYLCASSPRTSGTIRRELFFGEGSRLTVL.

The gene calls are TRBV4-3 and TRBJ2-3; D is unclear. From germline, CDR1 is LGHNA and CDR2 YSLEER. V was cut by 0 bases and J by 5 bases, with 6 bases left in between. The CDR3 covers 13 residues. As DNA, the CDR3 is TGCGCCAGCAGCCAAGATAAGAGAGATACGCAGTATTTT. It specifies CASSQDKRDTQYF.

The CDR3 nucleotides are TGTGCCAGCAGCCACACCCGGACTAGCGGGGACACGAACACCGGGGAGCTGTTTTTT. Its protein is CASSHTRTSGDTNTGELFF. The rearrangement joins TRBV5-4 to TRBJ2-2; 12 positions agree with TRBD2. The V segment lost 4 bases and the J segment 0 bases; nucleotides outside the gene matches: 10. Germline assignment: CDR1 SGHNT and CDR2 YYREEE (reference sequence). The CDR3 spans 19 residues. The whole variable domain, remainder taken from reference TRBV5-4 and TRBJ2-2, is ETGVTQSPTHLIKTRGQQVTLRCSSQSGHNTVSWYQQALGQGPQFIFQYYREEENGRGNFPPRFSGLQFPNYSSELNVNALELDDSALYLCASSHTRTSGDTNTGELFFGEGSRLTVL.

The chain has TRBV28 and TRBJ2-5, with 8 bases aligning to TRBD1. The CDR3 contains 14 residues. Germline-derived CDR1 and CDR2 are MDHEN and SYDVKM. The J segment lost 4 bases and the V segment lost 10 bases, leaving 11 bases of the junction unmatched. This CDR3 reads CATLPSRGRETQYF. The CDR3 coding sequence is TGTGCCACCCTTCCCTCCAGGGGGCGAGAGACCCAGTACTTC.

The rearrangement uses TRBV7-2 and TRBJ2-5; the match to TRBD1 covers 10 bases. CDR3 length: 13 amino acids. V lost 5 bases and J lost 7; bases outside the gene matches: 4. Looked up from germline, CDR1 is SGHTA and CDR2 is FQGNSA. The CDR3 is CASSARTGGTQYF. DNA of the CDR3: TGTGCCAGCAGCGCCAGGACAGGGGGGACCCAGTACTTC. The full variable domain, rest sourced from reference TRBV7-2 and TRBJ2-5, is GAGVSQSPSNKVTEKGKDVELRCDPISGHTALYWYRQSLGQGLEFLIYFQGNSAPDKSGLPSDRFSAERTGGSVSTLTIQRTQQEDSAVYLCASSARTGGTQYFGPGTRLLVL.

V is TRBV19 and J is TRBJ1-2; TRBD1 matches at 7 bases. The CDR3 spans 15 residues. V shed 10 bases, J shed 0 bases, and the junction held 11 bases outside the gene matches. Germline V gives CDR1 LNHDA, CDR2 SQIVND (reference sequence). The CDR3, as DNA: TGTGCCACCACATTCTACAGGGGCCCTAACTATGGCTACACCTTC. Translated: CATTFYRGPNYGYTF.

This clone was seen a few times. The chain is built from TRBV7-3 and TRBJ2-7; D possibly corresponds to TRBD1 (6 bases). From germline, CDR1 is SGHTA and CDR2 FQGTGA. This CDR3 contains 15 residues. The V end was cut by 5 bases, the J end by 0 bases, with 14 bases between. In DNA form, the CDR3 reads TGTGCCAGCAGCCCACAGGGCACGAGCTCCTACGAGCAGTACTTC. This gives the protein CASSPQGTSSYEQYF. The full variable domain, its missing parts supplied by reference TRBV7-3 and TRBJ2-7, is GAGVSQTPSNKVTEKGKYVELRCDPISGHTALYWYRQSLGQGPEFLIYFQGTGAADDSGLPNDRFFAVRPEGSVSTLKIQRTERGDSAVYLCASSPQGTSSYEQYFGPGTRLTVT.

V is TRBV10-2 and J is TRBJ2-1, with a tentative D call TRBD2 (6 bases). Trimming removed 11 bases from V and 9 bases from J, with 20 bases in between. The germline V gene has CDR1 WSHSY and CDR2 SAAADI. The CDR3 runs 13 residues. CDR3 region: CAVGGSRTGEQFF. The DNA for the CDR3 is TGCGCCGTGGGGGGTAGTAGGACGGGTGAGCAGTTCTTC.

The chain carries TRBV5-5 and TRBJ2-1; 11 nucleotides line up with TRBD2. The V gene end was trimmed by 4 bases and the J gene end by 9 bases; junction bases not matched to a gene: 6. This CDR3 is 14 amino acids long. CDR1 SGHKS and CDR2 YYEKEE come from the germline V gene (reference sequence). The DNA of the CDR3 is TGTGCCAGCAGCAAACTAGCGGGAGTTGGTGAGCAGTTCTTC. This encodes CASSKLAGVGEQFF.

J is TRBJ1-2 and V is TRBV18, with 8 bases lining up with TRBD1. CDR3 length: 14 amino acids. V lost 0 bases and J lost 5; bases outside the gene matches: 2. CDR1 and CDR2 (germline): KGHSH, LQKENI. The CDR3 loop reads CASSPPQGAYGYTF. CDR3 DNA: TGTGCCAGCTCACCACCCCAGGGGGCTTATGGCTACACCTTC.

The V gene is TRBV28, the J gene TRBJ1-5; D gene uncertain. The germline V gene encodes CDR1 MDHEN and CDR2 SYDVKM. With 8 bases removed from V and 0 bases from J, the gap between germline ends came to 11 bases. The CDR3 is made up of 14 amino acids. The CDR3 protein is CASSTVNSNQPQHF. DNA of the CDR3: TGTGCCAGCTCGACTGTAAATAGCAATCAGCCCCAGCATTTT.

This clone appeared a single time. The chain joins TRBV4-3 to TRBJ2-1; 12 bases match TRBD2. The CDR3 consists of 17 residues. Looked up from germline, CDR1 is LGHNA and CDR2 is YSLEER. V was clipped by 5 bases and J by 3 bases; unmatched bases: 8. The DNA for the CDR3 is TGCGCCAGCAGCTACACTAGCGGGGGGCGATACTACAATGAGCAGTTCTTC. This translates into CASSYTSGGRYYNEQFF.

The chain carries TRBV4-2 and TRBJ1-4, with 11 nucleotides matching TRBD1. Trimming took 4 bases from V and 7 from J; bases not matched to a gene: 14. Germline values: CDR1 LGHNA, CDR2 YNFKEQ. The CDR3 runs to 18 residues. CDR3 residues: CASSLSHPRTGGVEKLFF. DNA for the CDR3: TGTGCCAGCAGCCTAAGTCACCCCAGGACAGGGGGCGTTGAAAAACTGTTTTTT.

The chain couples TRBV5-1 to TRBJ2-5, with 10 bases that match TRBD2. The CDR3 length is 14 residues. J gave up 3 bases and V 6 bases, and 5 bases lay outside the gene matches. CDR1 is SGHRS and CDR2 is YFSETQ in the germline V gene. In DNA, the CDR3 is TGCGCCAGCAAGAGCGGGAGGGCAGAAGAGACCCAGTACTTC. Encoded protein: CASKSGRAEETQYF.

The chain is built from TRBV13 and TRBJ1-4; D uncertain. The V end was cut by 5 bases, the J end by 7 bases, with 14 bases between. Germline values: CDR1 PRHDT, CDR2 FYEKMQ (reference sequence). The CDR3 spans 14 residues. The CDR3 protein is CASSQLAEGEKLFF. CDR3 coding DNA: TGTGCCAGCAGCCAGCTCGCCGAGGGTGAAAAACTGTTTTTT.

The gene calls are TRBV30 and TRBJ2-7, with D perhaps matching TRBD1 (6 bases). Trimming removed 0 bases from V and 1 base from J, with 10 bases in between. The CDR3 loop spans 14 amino acids. CDR1 and CDR2 from the germline V gene are GTSNPN and SVGIG (reference sequence). The CDR3 is CAWSVLDSSYEQYF. The CDR3 nucleotides read TGTGCCTGGAGTGTGTTGGACAGTTCCTACGAGCAGTACTTC.

This clone has only one observation. The V call is TRBV29-1, the J call TRBJ2-7; possible D gene TRBD2, 6 bases. Trimming left V 7 bases short and J 7 bases short, with 20 bases between. Germline V gene sequence: CDR1 SQVTM, CDR2 ANQGSEA. The CDR3 has 13 residues. Here the CDR3 reads CSGRHAGSGEQYF. The CDR3 bases are TGCAGCGGACGACATGCGGGGTCTGGTGAGCAGTACTTC.

V and J are TRBV25-1 and TRBJ2-1, with 7 bases fitting TRBD1. This CDR3 comprises 14 residues. The germline gives CDR1 MGHDK, CDR2 SYGVNS. V lost 5 bases, J lost 4 bases, and 5 bases stayed unmatched. CDR3 DNA sequence: TGTGCCAGCAGTACGACAGGGTTGTACAATGAGCAGTTCTTC. Protein product: CASSTTGLYNEQFF. The entire variable domain, with the rest obtained from reference TRBV25-1 and TRBJ2-1, is as follows: EADIYQTPRYLVIGTGKKITLECSQTMGHDKMYWYQQDPGMELHLIHYSYGVNSTEKGDLSSESTVSRIRTEHFPLTLESARPSHTSQYLCASSTTGLYNEQFFGPGTRLTVL.

This chain links TRBV30 with TRBJ2-3, with unresolved D. The CDR3 runs to 11 residues. Germline CDR1 is GTSNPN and CDR2 is SVGIG (reference sequence). V shed 5 bases and J shed 4 bases, with 7 bases lying between them. This CDR3 reads CAWEPSDTQYF. CDR3 bases: TGTGCCTGGGAGCCCTCAGATACGCAGTATTTT.

This sequence joins TRBV2 and TRBJ1-5; 8 bases line up with TRBD1. This CDR3 contains 13 residues. V was pared by 6 bases and J by 6 bases, with 4 bases of the junction left unmatched. The germline V gene has CDR1 SNHLY and CDR2 FYNNEI. The CDR3 here is CASSVDRVQPQHF. CDR3 coding DNA: TGTGCCAGCAGCGTGGACAGGGTTCAGCCCCAGCATTTT.